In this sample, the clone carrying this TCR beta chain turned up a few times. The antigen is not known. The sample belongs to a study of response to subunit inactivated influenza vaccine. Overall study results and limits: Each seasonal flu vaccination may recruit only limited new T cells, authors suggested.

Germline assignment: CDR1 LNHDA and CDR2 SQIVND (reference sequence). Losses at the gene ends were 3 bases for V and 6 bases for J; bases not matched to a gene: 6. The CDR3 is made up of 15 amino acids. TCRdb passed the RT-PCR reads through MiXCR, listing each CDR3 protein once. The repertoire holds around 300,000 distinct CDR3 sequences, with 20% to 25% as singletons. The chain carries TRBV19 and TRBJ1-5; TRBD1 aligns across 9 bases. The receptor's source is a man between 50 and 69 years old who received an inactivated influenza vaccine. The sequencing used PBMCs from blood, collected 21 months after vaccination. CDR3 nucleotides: TGTGCCAGTAGTATCAGTGGGACAGGGAGTCAGCCCCAGCATTTT. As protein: CASSISGTGSQPQHF.